Reported below is one TCR beta chain. V was clipped by 4 bases and J by 1 base, with 17 bases between them. The CDR3 runs 16 residues. The germline CDR1 and CDR2 sequences are SGHRS and YFSETQ. This entry comes from a study of blood T cell repertoires in COVID-19. Overall study context: The United States, Italy and Spain were the sources of the acute and convalescent COVID-19 samples.

The repertoire was sequenced with immunoSEQ multiplex PCR; TCRdb's copy has only in-frame clones and lacks some. The data contain hundreds of thousands of clones, 88% of them singletons. The origin of this receptor is a woman aged 70-85 years with COVID-19, enrolled during active disease. This chain links TRBV5-1 with TRBJ1-1, with D perhaps matching TRBD1 (6 bases). The specimen sequenced was peripheral blood. CDR3 in DNA: TGCGCCAGCAGCCCAGGTCCGGGACATTGGAACACTGAAGCTTTCTTT. It specifies CASSPGPGHWNTEAFF.